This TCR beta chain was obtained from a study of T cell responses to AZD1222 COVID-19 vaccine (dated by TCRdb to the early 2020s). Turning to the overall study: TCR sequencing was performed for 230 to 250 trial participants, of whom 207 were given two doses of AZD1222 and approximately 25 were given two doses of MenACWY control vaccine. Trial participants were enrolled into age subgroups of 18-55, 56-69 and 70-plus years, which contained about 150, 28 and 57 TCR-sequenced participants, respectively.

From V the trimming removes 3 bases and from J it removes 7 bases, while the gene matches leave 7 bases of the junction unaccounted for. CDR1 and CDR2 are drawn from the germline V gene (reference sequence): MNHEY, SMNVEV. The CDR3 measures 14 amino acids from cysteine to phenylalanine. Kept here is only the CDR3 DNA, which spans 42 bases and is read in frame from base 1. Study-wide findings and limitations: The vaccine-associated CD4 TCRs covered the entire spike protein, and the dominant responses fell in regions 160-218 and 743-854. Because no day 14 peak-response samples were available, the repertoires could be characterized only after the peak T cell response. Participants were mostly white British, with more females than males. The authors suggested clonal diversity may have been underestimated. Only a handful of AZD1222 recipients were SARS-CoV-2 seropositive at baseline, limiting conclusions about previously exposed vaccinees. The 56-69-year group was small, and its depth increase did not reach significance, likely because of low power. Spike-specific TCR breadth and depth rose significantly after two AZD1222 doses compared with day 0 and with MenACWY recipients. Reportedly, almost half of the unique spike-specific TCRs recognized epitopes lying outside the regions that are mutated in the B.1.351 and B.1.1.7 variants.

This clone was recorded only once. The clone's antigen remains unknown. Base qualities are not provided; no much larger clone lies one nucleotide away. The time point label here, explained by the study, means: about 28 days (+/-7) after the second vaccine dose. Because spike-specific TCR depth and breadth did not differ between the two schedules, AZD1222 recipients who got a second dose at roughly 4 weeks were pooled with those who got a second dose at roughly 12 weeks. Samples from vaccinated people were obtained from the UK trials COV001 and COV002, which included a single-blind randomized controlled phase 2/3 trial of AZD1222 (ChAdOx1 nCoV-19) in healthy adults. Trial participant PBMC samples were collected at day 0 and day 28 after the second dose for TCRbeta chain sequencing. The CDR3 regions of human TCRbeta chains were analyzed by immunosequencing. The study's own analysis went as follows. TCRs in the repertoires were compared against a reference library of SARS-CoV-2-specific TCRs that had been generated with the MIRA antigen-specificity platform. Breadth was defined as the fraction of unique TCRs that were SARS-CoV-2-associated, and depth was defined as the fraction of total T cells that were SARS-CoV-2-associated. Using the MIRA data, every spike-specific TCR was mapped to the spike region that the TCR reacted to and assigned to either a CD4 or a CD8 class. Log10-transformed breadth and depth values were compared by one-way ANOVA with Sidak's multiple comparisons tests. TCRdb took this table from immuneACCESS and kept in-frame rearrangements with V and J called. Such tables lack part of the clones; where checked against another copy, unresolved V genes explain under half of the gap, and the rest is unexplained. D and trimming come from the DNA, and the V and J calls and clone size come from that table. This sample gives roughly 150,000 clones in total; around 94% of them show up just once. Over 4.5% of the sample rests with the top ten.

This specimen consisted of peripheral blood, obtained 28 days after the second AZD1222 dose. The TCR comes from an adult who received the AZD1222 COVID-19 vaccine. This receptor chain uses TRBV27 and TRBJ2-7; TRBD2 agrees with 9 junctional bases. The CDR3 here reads CASSLGGRAEEQYF. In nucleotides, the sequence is TGTGCCAGCAGTTTGGGCGGGAGGGCCGAGGAGCAGTACTTC.